A single sample is the source of the 30 T cell receptor beta chains below, sequenced in a study of blood T cell repertoires in COVID-19. Clones were read by immunoSEQ multiplex PCR, and TCRdb kept only the in-frame ones, dropping some. The sample includes 110,000 or so clones, around 80% of them seen just once. Source material: peripheral blood. Receptors originate from a man in his sixties or seventies with acute or convalescent COVID-19.

V is TRBV4-1 and J is TRBJ2-3; 8 bases are a match to TRBD2. The germline CDR1 and CDR2 sequences are MGHRA and YSYEKL. V shed 0 bases and J 2 bases; nucleotides not matched to a gene: 7. CDR3 length equals 17 residues. CDR3 sequence: CASSQEWVAGFTDTQYF. The CDR3 DNA reads as TGCGCCAGCAGCCAAGAGTGGGTAGCGGGGTTCACAGATACGCAGTATTTT.

This chain connects TRBV6-5 to TRBJ1-3; D might be TRBD1 (5 bases). CDR3 size: 14 residues. Germline V gene data show CDR1 as MNHEY and CDR2 as SVGAGI. V was trimmed by 6 bases and J by 4 bases, leaving 13 bases between them. CDR3 bases: TGTGCCAGCAGCGCCAGGGTACCCGGAAACACCATATATTTT. Translating gives CASSARVPGNTIYF.

The chain recombines TRBV6-2 or TRBV6-3 with TRBJ2-1, with D uncertain. Trimming took off 2 bases at V and 10 bases at J, with 12 bases between the two ends. This CDR3 region has 13 residues. Germline CDR1 reads MNHEY; CDR2 reads SVGEGT. CDR3 in amino acids: CASSYTGPREQFF. The CDR3 DNA reads as TGTGCCAGCAGTTACACGGGTCCTAGGGAGCAGTTCTTC.

The V call is TRBV2, the J call TRBJ2-1; D is undetermined. Trimming took off 4 bases at V and 3 bases at J, with 7 bases between the two ends. The CDR3 is 13 amino acids. Per the germline V gene, CDR1 is SNHLY and CDR2 is FYNNEI. The CDR3 region is CASSGSGYNEQFF. The DNA of the CDR3 is TGTGCCAGCAGTGGATCAGGCTACAATGAGCAGTTCTTC.

The V and J genes are TRBV27 and TRBJ2-7; no firm D call. The CDR3 has 14 amino acids. V lost 5 bases, J lost 4 bases, and 15 bases lay in between. The germline V gene has CDR1 MNHEY and CDR2 SMNVEV (reference sequence). The DNA of the CDR3 is TGTGCCAGCAGTCCCACGCCCAGCGATTACGAGCAGTACTTC. Amino acids: CASSPTPSDYEQYF.

This clone showed up just a few times. The gene calls are TRBV27 and TRBJ2-7, with 7 bases lining up with TRBD1. The V gene end was trimmed by 5 bases and the J gene end by 5 bases; junction bases not matched to a gene: 6. Germline CDR1 and CDR2: MNHEY and SMNVEV (reference sequence). The CDR3 sequence is 13 residues long. The CDR3 sequence: CASSPTTGNEQYF. The CDR3 DNA reads as TGTGCCAGCAGTCCCACGACAGGGAACGAGCAGTACTTC.

The chain uses TRBV7-2 and TRBJ2-2, with D perhaps TRBD2 (5 bases). The V gene lost 4 bases and the J gene lost 8 bases, with 11 bases spanning the gap. The CDR3 consists of 13 residues. From germline, CDR1 is SGHTA and CDR2 FQGNSA. CDR3 coding DNA: TGTGCCAGCAGCTCCAGAGGGAAGGGGGAGCTGTTTTTT. Protein product: CASSSRGKGELFF.

In its sample, this clone was seen a few times. This chain joins TRBV7-9 and TRBJ2-1, with TRBD1 identical over 8 bases. Looked up from germline, CDR1 is SEHNR and CDR2 is FQNEAQ (reference sequence). V was clipped by 1 base and J by 2 bases; unmatched bases: 4. This CDR3 has 16 residues. The CDR3 here is CASSLVAGGAYNEQFF. In nucleotides, the CDR3 is TGTGCCAGCAGCTTAGTTGCAGGGGGCGCCTACAATGAGCAGTTCTTC.

This chain uses TRBV7-9 with TRBJ1-1; no reliable D call. This CDR3 has 12 amino acids. Germline CDR1 is SEHNR and CDR2 is FQNEAQ (reference sequence). Trimming pared 6 bases from V and 4 bases from J, leaving 9 bases between. CDR3 protein: CASSREGTEAFF. The DNA for the CDR3 is TGTGCCAGCAGTCGTGAGGGCACTGAAGCTTTCTTT.

J is TRBJ1-1 and V is TRBV6-5; D remains ambiguous. This CDR3 is 14 amino acids long. Germline CDR1 MNHEY, CDR2 SVGAGI. V was pared by 2 bases and J by 6 bases, with 13 bases between. CDR3 in DNA: TGTGCCAGCAGTTACCGGCATACAGCAGCTGAAGCTTTCTTT. This sequence encodes CASSYRHTAAEAFF.

The chain employs TRBV2 and TRBJ1-1; no reliable D call. This CDR3 has 14 residues. Germline lookup yields CDR1 SNHLY and CDR2 FYNNEI. V lost 5 bases and J 4 bases, leaving 14 bases between the germline ends. In nucleotides, the CDR3 is TGTGCCAGCAGTCAACAGTTGTCGAGCACTGAAGCTTTCTTT. Protein: CASSQQLSSTEAFF.

Only a few counts were recorded for this clone. J is TRBJ2-3 and V is TRBV5-6, with a weak D call TRBD1 (5 bases). Germline V gene lookup returns CDR1 SGHDT and CDR2 YYEEEE. The CDR3 runs 15 residues. The V and J ends lost 0 bases and 4 bases respectively, with 12 bases between them. The CDR3 DNA reads as TGTGCCAGCAGCTTGGAGCCAGGGTCGGCAGATACGCAGTATTTT. Encoded protein: CASSLEPGSADTQYF.

The rearrangement uses TRBV5-4 and TRBJ2-3; D possibly corresponds to TRBD2 (7 bases). Germline values: CDR1 SGHNT, CDR2 YYREEE (reference sequence). V dropped 0 bases and J dropped 4 bases, with 12 bases sitting between them. The CDR3 is made up of 15 amino acids. The chain's CDR3 is CASSLAGAGADTQYF. In DNA form, the CDR3 reads TGTGCCAGCAGCTTGGCAGGGGCGGGAGCAGATACGCAGTATTTT.

This clone came up once. The J gene is TRBJ2-4, the V gene TRBV4-1; 7 bases are a match to TRBD2. This CDR3 is 14 amino acids long. The V gene's germline CDR1 is MGHRA and CDR2 YSYEKL. V gave up 1 base and J gave up 8 bases; unmatched junction bases: 5. CDR3 sequence reads: CASSQVGGEDIQYF. The DNA for the CDR3 is TGCGCCAGCAGCCAAGTGGGGGGGGAGGACATTCAGTACTTC.

The rearrangement joins TRBV5-1 to TRBJ2-7, with 7 positions matching TRBD1. Per the germline V gene, CDR1 is SGHRS and CDR2 is YFSETQ. This CDR3 has 14 amino acids. V shed 2 bases, J shed 2 bases, and the junction held 4 bases outside the gene matches. CDR3: CASSFTGVAYEQYF. The CDR3 DNA sequence: TGCGCCAGCAGCTTCACAGGGGTCGCCTACGAGCAGTACTTC.

V is TRBV19 and J is TRBJ2-1; TRBD1 aligns across 11 bases. V lost 2 bases and J lost 5; bases outside the gene matches: 8. Germline V gene lookup returns CDR1 LNHDA and CDR2 SQIVND (reference sequence). This CDR3 spans 17 amino acids. Here the CDR3 DNA reads TGTGCCAGTAGTATACGGACAGGGGGCGACGGACACAATGAGCAGTTCTTC. It translates to CASSIRTGGDGHNEQFF. The variable domain in full, with the rest retrieved from reference TRBV19 and TRBJ2-1, is DGGITQSPKYLFRKEGQNVTLSCEQNLNHDAMYWYRQDPGQGLRLIYYSQIVNDFQKGDIAEGYSVSREKKESFPLTVTSAQKNPTAFYLCASSIRTGGDGHNEQFFGPGTRLTVL.

The chain links TRBV6-4 to TRBJ2-2; 8 bases are shared with TRBD1. This CDR3 is 16 amino acids long. The J segment lost 2 bases and the V segment lost 6 bases, leaving 8 bases of the junction unmatched. Germline CDR1 MRHNA, CDR2 SNTAGT. The CDR3 DNA reads TGTGCCAGCAGCGAAACGGGACAGGCCAACACCGGGGAGCTGTTTTTT. This translates into CASSETGQANTGELFF.

The chain is built from TRBV29-1 and TRBJ1-1; weak D call: TRBD1 (5 bases). The ends were cut back, 0 bases at V and 1 base at J, with 6 bases in the middle. The CDR3 contains 13 residues. Germline V lookup: CDR1 SQVTM, CDR2 ANQGSEA. The CDR3 spells CSVEDQGNTEAFF. The CDR3 DNA reads TGCAGCGTTGAAGATCAGGGGAACACTGAAGCTTTCTTT.

V gene TRBV7-9 combines with J gene TRBJ2-1; 7 positions agree with TRBD2. This CDR3 is built from 14 residues. Looked up from germline, CDR1 is SEHNR and CDR2 is FQNEAQ (reference sequence). V lost 5 bases, J lost 5 bases, and 6 bases stayed unmatched. CDR3 region: CASSPSGGNNEQFF. The DNA for the CDR3 is TGTGCCAGCAGCCCCTCGGGGGGTAACAATGAGCAGTTCTTC.

In DNA, the CDR3 is TGTGCCAGTAGCGGGACAGGGCTTTCGTCCGAGCAGTACTTC. Translated, it gives CASSGTGLSSEQYF. The V and J genes are TRBV19 and TRBJ2-7, with 9 positions matching TRBD1. CDR1 is LNHDA and CDR2 is SQIVND in the germline V gene (reference sequence). The junction had 9 bases not matched to a gene; V was cut back by 6 bases and J by 6 bases. The CDR3 length is 14 residues.

The chain uses TRBV5-4 and TRBJ1-1; D perhaps matches TRBD1 (5 bases). V lost 0 bases and J 3 bases, leaving 12 bases between the germline ends. The CDR3 has 15 residues. CDR1 and CDR2 from the germline V gene are SGHNT and YYREEE (reference sequence). In DNA, the CDR3 is TGTGCCAGCAGCTTGGCCGGGGGGGGGTACACTGAAGCTTTCTTT. This codes for CASSLAGGGYTEAFF.

The rearrangement joins TRBV5-1 to TRBJ1-1, with a tentative D call TRBD1 (5 bases). This CDR3 is built from 13 residues. Germline CDR1 reads SGHRS; CDR2 reads YFSETQ. V was trimmed by 4 bases and J by 1 base, leaving 8 bases between them. The CDR3 nucleotides read TGCGCCAGCAGCACAACAGGGAACACTGAAGCTTTCTTT. Its protein is CASSTTGNTEAFF.

This chain connects TRBV28 to TRBJ1-1, with 8 bases matching TRBD1. Germline CDR1 MDHEN, CDR2 SYDVKM. V gave up 4 bases and J gave up 1 base; unmatched junction bases: 8. The CDR3 contains 16 residues. CDR3 sequence: CASSSPGQAENTEAFF. CDR3 in DNA: TGTGCCAGCAGTTCCCCGGGACAGGCCGAGAACACTGAAGCTTTCTTT.

This clone was seen only a few times. This chain links TRBV7-9 with TRBJ1-4; 8 nucleotides match TRBD1. This CDR3 is 14 amino acids long. CDR1 is SEHNR and CDR2 is FQNEAQ in the germline V gene (reference sequence). V lost 5 bases to trimming and J lost 8 bases; unmatched junction nucleotides: 7. CDR3 coding DNA: TGTGCCAGCAGCCCCGGGACAGGAGGGGAAAAACTGTTTTTT. Residues: CASSPGTGGEKLFF.

The chain links TRBV6-5 to TRBJ2-1, with a possible D match to TRBD1 (6 bases). The V end was cut by 6 bases, the J end by 3 bases, with 9 bases between. CDR3 size: 13 residues. CDR1 MNHEY and CDR2 SVGAGI come from the germline V gene. This CDR3 is CASRTDSYNEQFF. CDR3 coding DNA: TGTGCCAGCAGAACGGACAGCTACAATGAGCAGTTCTTC.

The chain joins TRBV5-1 to TRBJ1-2, with D perhaps TRBD1 (5 bases). V lost 2 bases to trimming and J lost 6 bases, with 14 bases between them. This CDR3 is built from 14 residues. Germline V lookup: CDR1 SGHRS, CDR2 YFSETQ. Written as DNA, the CDR3 is TGCGCCAGCAGCTTAGGTTCAGGGTACGATGGCTACACCTTC. Translating gives CASSLGSGYDGYTF.

The chain couples TRBV7-2 to TRBJ2-7, with D possibly TRBD2 on 5 matching bases. V dropped 2 bases and J dropped 4 bases, with 9 bases sitting between them. CDR3 length equals 13 residues. Germline V gives CDR1 SGHTA, CDR2 FQGNSA. Written as DNA, the CDR3 is TGTGCCAGCAGCTTAAGCGGCTATTACGAGCAGTACTTC. It specifies CASSLSGYYEQYF.

The J gene is TRBJ2-1, the V gene TRBV9; 8 nucleotides agree with TRBD1. The ends lost 3 bases at V and 8 bases at J; junction bases unmatched: 10. Per the germline V gene, CDR1 is SGDLS and CDR2 is YYNGEE. The CDR3 loop spans 15 amino acids. As DNA, the CDR3 is TGTGCCAGCAGCGACCAGGGGGCCCCACGCGATGAGCAGTTCTTC. It yields the protein CASSDQGAPRDEQFF.

The rearrangement uses TRBV9 and TRBJ2-2; D unresolved. The CDR3 is 14 amino acids. From germline, CDR1 is SGDLS and CDR2 YYNGEE. V was shortened by 3 bases and J by 6 bases, with 12 bases between the two germline ends. For the CDR3, the DNA is TGTGCCAGCAGCGGCTATTACGAGGCCGGGGAGCTGTTTTTT. This translates into CASSGYYEAGELFF.

This clone was counted only a few times. This sequence joins TRBV4-1 and TRBJ1-5; maybe TRBD1 (5 bases). V lost 0 bases and J lost 4, with 10 bases in between. Germline values: CDR1 MGHRA, CDR2 YSYEKL. The CDR3 has 15 amino acids. The CDR3 here is CASSQDQGANQPQHF. CDR3 coding DNA: TGCGCCAGCAGCCAAGATCAAGGGGCAAATCAGCCCCAGCATTTT.